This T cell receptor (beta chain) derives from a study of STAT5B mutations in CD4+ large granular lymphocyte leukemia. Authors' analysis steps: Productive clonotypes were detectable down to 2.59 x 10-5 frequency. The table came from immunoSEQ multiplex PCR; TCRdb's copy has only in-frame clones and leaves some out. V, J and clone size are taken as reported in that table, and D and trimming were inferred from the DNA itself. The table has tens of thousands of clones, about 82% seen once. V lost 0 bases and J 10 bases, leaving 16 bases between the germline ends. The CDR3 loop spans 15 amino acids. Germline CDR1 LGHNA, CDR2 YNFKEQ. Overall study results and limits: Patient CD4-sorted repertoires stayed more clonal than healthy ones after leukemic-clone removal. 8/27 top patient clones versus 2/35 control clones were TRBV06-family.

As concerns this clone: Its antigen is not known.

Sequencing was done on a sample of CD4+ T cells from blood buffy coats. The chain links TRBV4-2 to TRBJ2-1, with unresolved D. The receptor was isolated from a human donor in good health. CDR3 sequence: CASSQEGPRLGEQFF. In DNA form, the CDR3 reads TGTGCCAGCAGCCAAGAAGGGCCGAGACTGGGGGAGCAGTTCTTC.